Presented here are 9 T cell receptor beta chains from one specimen sequenced in a study of blood T cells in healthy people across ages. Combining a sample-barcoded 5' primer with a J-beta primer mix, a second PCR ran for roughly 7 to 12 cycles. TCRdb fed the 5' RACE reads into MiXCR, producing one record per CDR3 protein. The sample contains more than 900,000 distinct CDR3 sequences, 25% to 30% of which appear only once. These data also featured in a second study, about T cells of mothers and their children.

The sample taken for sequencing was blood. All receptors derive from a middle-aged woman in good health.

This clonotype showed up just a few times. J is TRBJ2-7 and V is TRBV5-1; D possibly corresponds to TRBD2 (6 bases). The CDR3 runs 14 residues. Germline CDR1 reads SGHRS; CDR2 reads YFSETQ. V was clipped by 3 bases and J by 3 bases, with 13 bases between them. CDR3 DNA: TGCGCCAGCAGCTCTGGGGCGGGAAACTACGAGCAGTACTTC. Translating it yields CASSSGAGNYEQYF.

This clonotype was seen a handful of times. The chain uses TRBV7-2 and TRBJ2-1; D perhaps matches TRBD2 (5 bases). Trimming shortened V by 6 bases and J by 6 bases, and 9 bases separated the two germline ends. CDR3 length: 12 residues. From germline, CDR1 is SGHTA and CDR2 FQGNSA. The CDR3 protein is CASRLVANEQFF. The CDR3 DNA sequence: TGTGCCAGCAGACTAGTAGCCAATGAGCAGTTCTTC.

The genes are TRBV6-4 and TRBJ2-1, with D maybe TRBD2 (5 bases). This CDR3 has 15 amino acids. V dropped 3 bases and J dropped 6 bases, with 15 bases sitting between them. The germline gives CDR1 MRHNA, CDR2 SNTAGT. CDR3 protein: CASSDRGLRFNEQFF. The CDR3 nucleotides read TGTGCCAGCAGTGATCGGGGTCTGAGGTTCAATGAGCAGTTCTTC.

Comments on this clonotype: A read error may account for a junction end that differs from germline. This rearrangement joins TRBV28 to TRBJ2-7; TRBD2 matches at 10 bases. The CDR3 covers 17 residues. Germline V lookup: CDR1 MDHEN, CDR2 SYDVKM. CDR3 in amino acids: CASSLSVLAGDHYERYF. In DNA form, the CDR3 reads TGTGCCAGCAGTTTATCTGTCCTAGCGGGGGACCACTACGAGCGGTACTTC. Together with reference TRBV28 and TRBJ2-7, the CDR3 gives the full variable domain: DVKVTQSSRYLVKRTGEKVFLECVQDMDHENMFWYRQDPGLGLRLIYFSYDVKMKEKGDIPEGYSVSREKKERFSLILESASTNQTSMYLCASSLSVLAGDHYERYFGPGTRLTVT.

The chain joins TRBV9 to TRBJ1-1, with D unresolved. CDR1 and CDR2 from the germline V gene are SGDLS and YYNGEE. The CDR3 extends over 15 amino acids. The V end was cut by 4 bases, the J end by 1 base, with 14 bases between. CDR3 nucleotide sequence: TGTGCCAGCAGCCAGAGCACACCTGGGAACACTGAAGCTTTCTTT. Protein sequence: CASSQSTPGNTEAFF. The complete variable domain, with remaining parts taken from reference TRBV9 and TRBJ1-1, reads DSGVTQTPKHLITATGQRVTLRCSPRSGDLSVYWYQQSLDQGLQFLIQYYNGEERAKGNILERFSAQQFPDLHSELNLSSLELGDSALYFCASSQSTPGNTEAFFGQGTRLTVV.

About this clonotype itself: No conserved phenylalanine or tryptophan ends this CDR3, so it is likely a read error. The genes are TRBV30 and TRBJ1-5; 9 positions agree with TRBD1. Germline V CDR1 and CDR2: GTSNPN, SVGIG (reference sequence). V was clipped by 4 bases and J by 6 bases; unmatched bases: 7. The CDR3 is 14 residues long. The chain's CDR3 is CAWTGQGPRQPQHC. The CDR3 DNA reads TGTGCCTGGACGGGACAGGGCCCTCGTCAGCCCCAGCATTGT.

In its sample, this clonotype was seen many times. The chain couples TRBV6-6 to TRBJ2-2; D is uncertain. Germline-derived CDR1 and CDR2 are MNHNY and SVGAGI (reference sequence). This CDR3 is 13 amino acids long. V lost 6 bases, J lost 5 bases, and 10 bases lay in between. The CDR3 DNA follows: TGTGCCAGCAGCCTCCTTAGTACCGGGGAGCTGTTTTTT. Its translation is CASSLLSTGELFF.

This clonotype was observed a few times. The chain has TRBV14 and TRBJ2-1; D could derive from TRBD1 or TRBD2 (5 bases each). Between the trimmed V and J ends, which lost 0 bases and 8 bases, there was a span of 14 bases. This CDR3 is 15 amino acids long. Germline CDR1 is SGHDN and CDR2 is FVKESK. CDR3: CASSQEGSRGHEQFF. CDR3 DNA: TGTGCCAGCAGCCAAGAGGGGTCGAGGGGCCATGAGCAGTTCTTC.

Ten or more counts support this clonotype. This sequence joins TRBV6-6 and TRBJ1-1; no reliable D call. The CDR3 runs to 14 residues. Germline loops: CDR1 MNHNY, CDR2 SVGAGI (reference sequence). V lost 7 bases and J lost 1, with 13 bases in between. The CDR3 DNA reads TGTGCCAGCACTTCTACGTCAGAGAACACTGAAGCTTTCTTT. Protein: CASTSTSENTEAFF.